A single sample is the source of the 19 T cell receptor beta chains below, sequenced in a study of lymphopenia after photon versus proton radiotherapy. TCRdb keeps only in-frame clones here, not all; method: immunoSEQ multiplex PCR. The sample lists 25,000 to 35,000 clones, approximately 89% occurring once. Specimen: peripheral blood, collected from a patient treated with proton-based radiotherapy. These receptor sequences come from a woman between 70 and 85 years old with pancreatic cancer. Some clones in this sample may be carry-over from other donors' samples.

The chain links TRBV5-1 to TRBJ2-1, with 7 positions matching TRBD1. Per the germline V gene, CDR1 is SGHRS and CDR2 is YFSETQ. The CDR3 sequence is 15 residues long. With V trimmed by 4 bases and J by 4 bases, 8 bases remained unmatched. In nucleotides, the CDR3 is TGCGCCAGCAGCCCTACAGGGGCCACATACAATGAGCAGTTCTTC. It encodes CASSPTGATYNEQFF.

The chain combines TRBV5-1 with TRBJ2-7, with D possibly being TRBD1 (6 bases). Germline CDR1 reads SGHRS; CDR2 reads YFSETQ. Trimming cost V 2 bases and J 3 bases, with 12 bases left between them. CDR3 length equals 14 residues. CDR3 DNA: TGCGCCAGCAGCTTTAAGGGGGACGGCTACGAGCAGTACTTC. Protein sequence: CASSFKGDGYEQYF.

In DNA, the CDR3 is TGTGCCATCAGTCAGGACAGGACTAACTATGGCTACACCTTC. Translated, it gives CAISQDRTNYGYTF. This chain links TRBV10-3 with TRBJ1-2, with 7 bases identical to TRBD1. Germline V gene sequence: CDR1 ENHRY, CDR2 SYGVKD. The ends lost 5 bases at V and 0 bases at J; junction bases unmatched: 3. This CDR3 comprises 14 residues.

The CDR3 DNA sequence: TGTGCCAGCAGCTTAGTCCCGGCTAGCGCTCTTTCGATCAATGAGCAGTTCTTC. The encoded protein is CASSLVPASALSINEQFF. The genes are TRBV7-2 and TRBJ2-1, with D possibly being TRBD2 (6 bases). Germline CDR1 SGHTA, CDR2 FQGNSA. Trimming took 1 base from V and 6 from J, leaving 22 bases between them. This CDR3 contains 18 residues. Filled out from reference TRBV7-2 and TRBJ2-1, the complete variable domain reads GAGVSQSPSNKVTEKGKDVELRCDPISGHTALYWYRQSLGQGLEFLIYFQGNSAPDKSGLPSDRFSAERTGGSVSTLTIQRTQQEDSAVYLCASSLVPASALSINEQFFGPGTRLTVL.

The chain uses TRBV6-5 and TRBJ2-3; D ambiguous. The CDR3 is made up of 13 amino acids. Germline V CDR1 and CDR2: MNHEY, SVGAGI. V lost 0 bases and J lost 5, with 6 bases in between. CDR3 loop: CASSYSWGDTQYF. Written as DNA, the CDR3 is TGTGCCAGCAGTTACTCTTGGGGAGATACGCAGTATTTT.

This sequence joins TRBV27 and TRBJ1-1, with 12 bases that match TRBD1. Germline assignment: CDR1 MNHEY and CDR2 SMNVEV (reference sequence). This CDR3 comprises 15 residues. Germline trimming cut 8 bases from V and 5 bases from J; bases unmatched to any gene: 9. The CDR3 DNA follows: TGTGCCAGCCGGGACCCGGGACAGGGGGCTACTGAAGCTTTCTTT. It encodes CASRDPGQGATEAFF.

The rearrangement uses TRBV23-1 and TRBJ2-7, with 10 nucleotides matching TRBD1. TRBV23-1 falls under the ORF class, with uncertain function. Trimming at V came to 3 bases and at J to 2 bases, leaving 4 bases not matched to a gene. The CDR3 runs to 15 residues. The CDR3 region has the DNA TGCGCCAGCAGTCATTCCGGGACAGGGGCCTACGAGCAGTACTTC. As protein: CASSHSGTGAYEQYF.

This rearrangement joins TRBV7-3 to TRBJ2-1, with TRBD1 matching over 8 bases. Germline CDR1 is SGHTA and CDR2 is FQGTGA. This CDR3 spans 14 amino acids. V lost 2 bases, J lost 7 bases, and 4 bases stayed unmatched. The CDR3 sequence: CASSLEQGVNEQFF. As DNA, the CDR3 is TGTGCCAGCAGCTTAGAACAGGGGGTGAATGAGCAGTTCTTC.

CDR3 DNA sequence: TGTGCCAGCAGCTTGGGACAGGGGCGGTCACCCCTCCACTTT. This sequence encodes CASSLGQGRSPLHF. The chain joins TRBV5-6 to TRBJ1-6; 8 bases match TRBD1. The CDR3 is 14 residues long. Germline CDR1 is SGHDT and CDR2 is YYEEEE. The ends lost 0 bases at V and 10 bases at J; junction bases unmatched: 3. Complete variable domain (other parts from reference TRBV5-6 and TRBJ1-6): DAGVTQSPTHLIKTRGQQVTLRCSPKSGHDTVSWYQQALGQGPQFIFQYYEEEERQRGNFPDRFSGHQFPNYSSELNVNALLLGDSALYLCASSLGQGRSPLHFGNGTRLTVT.

The chain links TRBV18 to TRBJ2-3; no reliable D call. Germline CDR1 is KGHSH and CDR2 is LQKENI. V was clipped by 2 bases and J by 8 bases, with 8 bases between them. The length of the CDR3 is 12 residues. The CDR3 region has the DNA TGTGCCAGCTCACCAGCCGGAAGTACGCAGTATTTT. Its protein is CASSPAGSTQYF.

The rearrangement joins TRBV4-3 to TRBJ2-6, with D unresolved. CDR1 is LGHNA and CDR2 is YSLEER in the germline V gene. This CDR3 comprises 17 residues. Trimming stripped 0 bases from V and 0 bases from J, with 9 bases between. DNA of the CDR3: TGCGCCAGCAGCCAAGATAACCCCAACTCTGGGGCCAACGTCCTGACTTTC. Translation: CASSQDNPNSGANVLTF.

This chain uses TRBV7-2 with TRBJ2-5; D not certain. Trimming took off 2 bases at V and 3 bases at J, with 10 bases between the two ends. Germline lookup yields CDR1 SGHTA and CDR2 FQGNSA. This CDR3 region has 14 residues. The CDR3, as DNA: TGTGCCAGCAGCTTAAAGTACGTGGAAGAGACCCAGTACTTC. Its translation: CASSLKYVEETQYF.

The rearrangement joins TRBV29-1 to TRBJ2-2, with a tentative D call TRBD1 (5 bases). Per the germline V gene, CDR1 is SQVTM and CDR2 is ANQGSEA. This CDR3 is 13 amino acids long. Trimming stripped 4 bases from V and 6 bases from J, with 12 bases between. CDR3 sequence: CSVAGSWSGELFF. In nucleotides, the CDR3 is TGCAGCGTTGCAGGGTCGTGGTCCGGGGAGCTGTTTTTT.

This CDR3 is CASKDIGGYEQYF. The CDR3 DNA is TGTGCCAGCAAGGACATAGGGGGCTACGAGCAGTACTTC. The chain joins TRBV5-5 to TRBJ2-7; weak D call: TRBD1 (6 bases). Germline lookup yields CDR1 SGHKS and CDR2 YYEKEE (reference sequence). This CDR3 has 13 amino acids. V dropped 6 bases and J dropped 3 bases, with 13 bases sitting between them.

The chain couples TRBV5-1 to TRBJ2-5; D remains unclear. The J call may be incorrect, as the DNA end agrees better with TRBJ2-7. Germline assignment: CDR1 SGHRS and CDR2 YFSETQ. The CDR3 is 15 residues long. CDR3 loop: CASSLTDFVAYEQYF. Here the CDR3 DNA reads TGCGCCAGCAGCTTGACCGACTTTGTTGCCTACGAGCAGTACTTC.

The CDR3 DNA follows: TGTGCCAGTAGTATCCAGGGAATTAGCAATCAGCCCCAGCATTTT. The encoded protein is CASSIQGISNQPQHF. The rearrangement links TRBV19 to TRBJ1-5; a possible D gene is TRBD1 (5 bases). Germline V gene sequence: CDR1 LNHDA, CDR2 SQIVND (reference sequence). The CDR3 contains 15 residues. Trimming pared 3 bases from V and 0 bases from J, leaving 9 bases between. The full variable domain, in which reference TRBV19 and TRBJ1-5 provide the parts outside the CDR3, is DGGITQSPKYLFRKEGQNVTLSCEQNLNHDAMYWYRQDPGQGLRLIYYSQIVNDFQKGDIAEGYSVSREKKESFPLTVTSAQKNPTAFYLCASSIQGISNQPQHFGDGTRLSIL.

This clone was counted a single time. This rearrangement joins TRBV20-1 to TRBJ2-1; no clear D. Germline CDR1 reads DFQATT; CDR2 reads SNEGSKA (reference sequence). The ends were cut back, 3 bases at V and 6 bases at J, with 6 bases in the middle. The length of the CDR3 is 11 residues. The CDR3 loop reads CSASFRNEQFF. The CDR3 coding sequence is TGCAGTGCTAGCTTCCGCAATGAGCAGTTCTTC.

This chain links TRBV19 with TRBJ1-5; maybe TRBD1 (5 bases). In germline, CDR1 is LNHDA, CDR2 SQIVND (reference sequence). The V and J ends lost 2 bases and 4 bases respectively, with 18 bases between them. This CDR3 region has 17 residues. CDR3 sequence (DNA): TGTGCCAGTAGTATAAGTTTCAGGGTAGTGGGAAATCAGCCCCAGCATTTT. Amino acids: CASSISFRVVGNQPQHF.

The chain couples TRBV27 to TRBJ1-1; D not resolved. V was pared by 3 bases and J by 8 bases, with 10 bases between. This CDR3 is built from 12 residues. CDR1 is MNHEY, CDR2 SMNVEV, per germline (reference sequence). CDR3 in amino acids: CASSFLEGEAFF. The CDR3 DNA sequence: TGTGCCAGCAGTTTTCTGGAAGGAGAAGCTTTCTTT.